This T cell receptor beta chain was obtained from a study of metastatic and nonmetastatic thyroid tumors. On the study more broadly: Across blood and tumor or nodule tissue, repertoires from malignant and benign thyroid patients were compared with one another. Findings and limits, study-wide: Across blood and tumor, TCR beta diversity in malignant thyroid tumors was reportedly significantly higher than in benign nodules.

A remark on this clone: What it binds is not known.

Per the original methods: A papillary thyroid cancer distant-metastasis classifier was built from CDR3 differences across clinicopathological groups. TCRdb re-processed the PCR reads through MiXCR. TCRdb's processing, not the study's, gives the V and J calls here. Here the sample spans 30,000 to 45,000 clones, 25% to 30% being singletons. The CDR3 is 11 amino acids. Trimming shortened V by 3 bases and J by 7 bases, and 4 bases separated the two germline ends. Germline assignment: CDR1 MNHNS and CDR2 SASEGT. Each patient came to thyroid surgery without any prior treatment (of any kind). Sample: blood. This sequence originates from a female donor with papillary thyroid cancer or a benign thyroid nodule (not recorded which). Some clones in this sample may be carry-over from other donors' samples. The chain is built from TRBV6-1 and TRBJ1-5; D unresolved. CDR3 sequence: CASSEGQPQHF. The CDR3 DNA sequence: TGTGCCAGCAGTGAGGGCCAGCCCCAGCATTTT.